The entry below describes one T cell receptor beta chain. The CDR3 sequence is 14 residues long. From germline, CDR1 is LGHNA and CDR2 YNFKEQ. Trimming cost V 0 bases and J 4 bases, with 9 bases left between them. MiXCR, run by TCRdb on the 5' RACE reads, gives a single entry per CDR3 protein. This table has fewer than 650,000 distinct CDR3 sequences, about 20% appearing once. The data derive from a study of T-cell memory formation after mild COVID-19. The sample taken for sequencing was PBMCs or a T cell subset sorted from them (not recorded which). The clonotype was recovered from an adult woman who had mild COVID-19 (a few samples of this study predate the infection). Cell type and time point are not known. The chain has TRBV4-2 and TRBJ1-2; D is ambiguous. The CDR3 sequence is CASSQDKPFYGYTF. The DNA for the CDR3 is TGTGCCAGCAGCCAAGACAAACCTTTCTATGGCTACACCTTC.